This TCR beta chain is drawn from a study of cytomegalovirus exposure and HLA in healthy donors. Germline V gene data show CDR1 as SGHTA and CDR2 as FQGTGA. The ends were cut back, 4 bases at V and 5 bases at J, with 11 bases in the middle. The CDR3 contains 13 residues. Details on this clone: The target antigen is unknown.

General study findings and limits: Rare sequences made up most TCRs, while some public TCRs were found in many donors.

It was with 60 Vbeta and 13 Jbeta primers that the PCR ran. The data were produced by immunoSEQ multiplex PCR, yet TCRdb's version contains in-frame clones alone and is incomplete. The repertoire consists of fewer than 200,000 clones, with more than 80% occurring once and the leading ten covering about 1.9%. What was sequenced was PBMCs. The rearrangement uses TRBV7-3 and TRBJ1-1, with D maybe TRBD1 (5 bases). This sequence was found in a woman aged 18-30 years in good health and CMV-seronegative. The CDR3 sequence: CASSYGGGTEAFF. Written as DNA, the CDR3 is TGTGCCAGCAGCTATGGGGGGGGGACTGAAGCTTTCTTT.